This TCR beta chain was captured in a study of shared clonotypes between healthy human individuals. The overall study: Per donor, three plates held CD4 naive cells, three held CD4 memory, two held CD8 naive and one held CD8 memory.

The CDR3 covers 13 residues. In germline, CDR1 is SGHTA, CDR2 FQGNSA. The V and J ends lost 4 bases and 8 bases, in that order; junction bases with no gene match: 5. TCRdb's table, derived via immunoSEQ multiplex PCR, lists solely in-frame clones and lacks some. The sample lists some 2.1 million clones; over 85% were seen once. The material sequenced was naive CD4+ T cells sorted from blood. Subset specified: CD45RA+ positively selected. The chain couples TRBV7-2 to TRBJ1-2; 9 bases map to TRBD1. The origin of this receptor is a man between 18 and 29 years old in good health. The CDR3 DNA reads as TGTGCCAGCAGCTCGGGACAGGGAGGCGGCTACACCTTC. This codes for CASSSGQGGGYTF.